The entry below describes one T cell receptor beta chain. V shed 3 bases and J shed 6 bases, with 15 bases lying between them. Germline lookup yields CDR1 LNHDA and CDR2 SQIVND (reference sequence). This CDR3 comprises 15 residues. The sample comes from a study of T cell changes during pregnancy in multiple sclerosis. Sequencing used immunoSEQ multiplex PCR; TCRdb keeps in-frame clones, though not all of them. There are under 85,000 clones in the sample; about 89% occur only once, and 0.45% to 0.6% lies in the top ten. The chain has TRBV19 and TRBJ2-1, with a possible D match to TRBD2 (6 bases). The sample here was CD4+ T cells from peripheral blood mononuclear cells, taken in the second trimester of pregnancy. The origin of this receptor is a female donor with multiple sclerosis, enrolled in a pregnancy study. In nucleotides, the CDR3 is TGTGCCAGTAGTATCCCCACGGGAGTGGGCAATGAGCAGTTCTTC. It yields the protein CASSIPTGVGNEQFF.